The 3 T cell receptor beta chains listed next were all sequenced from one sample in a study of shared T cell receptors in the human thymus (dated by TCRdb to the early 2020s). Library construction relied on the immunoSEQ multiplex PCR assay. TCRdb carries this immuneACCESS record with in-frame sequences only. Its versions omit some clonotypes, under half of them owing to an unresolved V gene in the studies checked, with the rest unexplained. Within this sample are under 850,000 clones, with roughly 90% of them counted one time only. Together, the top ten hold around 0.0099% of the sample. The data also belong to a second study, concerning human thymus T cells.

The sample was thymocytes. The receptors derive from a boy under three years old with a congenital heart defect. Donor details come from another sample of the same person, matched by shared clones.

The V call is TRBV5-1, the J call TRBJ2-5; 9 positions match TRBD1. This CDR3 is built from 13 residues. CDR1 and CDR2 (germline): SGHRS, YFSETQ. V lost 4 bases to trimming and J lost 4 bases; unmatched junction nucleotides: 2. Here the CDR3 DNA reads TGCGCCAGCAGCCCGACAGGGGGAGAGACCCAGTACTTC. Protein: CASSPTGGETQYF.

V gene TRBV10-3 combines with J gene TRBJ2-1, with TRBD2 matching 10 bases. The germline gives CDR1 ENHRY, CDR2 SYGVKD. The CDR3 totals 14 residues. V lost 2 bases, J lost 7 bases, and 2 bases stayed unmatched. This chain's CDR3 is CAISEVSGGNEQFF. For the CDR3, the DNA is TGTGCCATCAGTGAGGTTAGCGGGGGGAATGAGCAGTTCTTC.

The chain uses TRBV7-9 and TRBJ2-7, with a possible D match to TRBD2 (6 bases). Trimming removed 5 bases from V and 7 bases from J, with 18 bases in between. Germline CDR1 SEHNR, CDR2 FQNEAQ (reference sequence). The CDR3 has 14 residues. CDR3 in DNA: TGTGCCAGCAGCCACATCGGACTTGCGGGGGAGCAGTACTTC. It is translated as CASSHIGLAGEQYF. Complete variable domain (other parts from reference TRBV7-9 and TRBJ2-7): DTGVSQNPRHKITKRGQNVTFRCDPISEHNRLYWYRQTLGQGPEFLTYFQNEAQLEKSRLLSDRFSAERPKGSFSTLEIQRTEQGDSAMYLCASSHIGLAGEQYFGPGTRLTVT.